Presented here are 5 T cell receptor beta chains from one specimen sequenced in a study of T cell responses to AZD1222 COVID-19 vaccine (TCRdb year 2021). The sample's time point label, in plain terms: baseline before first vaccination. Receptor amplification or capture employed the immunoSEQ multiplex PCR assay. Held by TCRdb, this immuneACCESS table contains in-frame sequences only and omits some clones. Under half of the omission traces to an unresolved V gene where checked; the cause of the rest is unknown. A total of roughly 150,000 clones appear in this sample, approximately 91% of them only once. The top ten hold roughly 5.5% of the sample. Sequencing used peripheral blood, obtained on day 0 of AZD1222 vaccination. These receptor sequences come from an adult in good health.

This clone has just one count. The gene calls are TRBV5-1 and TRBJ1-2, with D tentatively TRBD1 (5 bases). The V gene lost 3 bases and the J gene lost 0 bases, with 9 bases spanning the gap. The CDR3 sequence is 14 residues long. CDR1 SGHRS and CDR2 YFSETQ come from the germline V gene. CDR3 sequence reads: CASSWDGANYGYTF. The DNA for the CDR3 is TGCGCCAGCAGCTGGGACGGAGCTAACTATGGCTACACCTTC.

V usage is TRBV4-1 and J usage is TRBJ1-4; D not certain. The germline gives CDR1 MGHRA, CDR2 YSYEKL. The CDR3 runs to 16 residues. The V end was cut by 1 base, the J end by 6 bases, with 15 bases between. The CDR3, as DNA: TGCGCCAGCAGCCAAGGGTATCTGGTAAATGATGAAAAACTGTTTTTT. Translating gives CASSQGYLVNDEKLFF.

The gene calls are TRBV7-9 and TRBJ1-6; 9 positions agree with TRBD1. Germline CDR1 SEHNR, CDR2 FQNEAQ (reference sequence). Trimming removed 5 bases from V and 9 bases from J; junction bases left unmatched: 17. The CDR3 runs 18 residues. CDR3 nucleotides: TGTGCCAGCAGCGGGGGACAGGGCGCAGGGGCCTTCGGTTCACCCCTCCACTTT. Translated: CASSGGQGAGAFGSPLHF.

The chain carries TRBV5-3 and TRBJ1-3; no clear D. TRBV5-3 is reported as an ORF; its role is uncertain. CDR3 length equals 16 residues. V lost 4 bases, J lost 0 bases, and 14 bases lay in between. The CDR3 DNA reads TGTGCCAGAAGCCCGAGCGGCAGTGTCTCTGGAAACACCATATATTTT. This sequence encodes CARSPSGSVSGNTIYF.

V is TRBV19 and J is TRBJ1-4, with unresolved D. The CDR3 length is 12 residues. Trimming left V 5 bases short and J 7 bases short, with 8 bases between. Germline assignment: CDR1 LNHDA and CDR2 SQIVND (reference sequence). CDR3 protein: CASSYNGEKLFF. The CDR3, as DNA: TGTGCCAGTAGTTATAACGGTGAAAAACTGTTTTTT.